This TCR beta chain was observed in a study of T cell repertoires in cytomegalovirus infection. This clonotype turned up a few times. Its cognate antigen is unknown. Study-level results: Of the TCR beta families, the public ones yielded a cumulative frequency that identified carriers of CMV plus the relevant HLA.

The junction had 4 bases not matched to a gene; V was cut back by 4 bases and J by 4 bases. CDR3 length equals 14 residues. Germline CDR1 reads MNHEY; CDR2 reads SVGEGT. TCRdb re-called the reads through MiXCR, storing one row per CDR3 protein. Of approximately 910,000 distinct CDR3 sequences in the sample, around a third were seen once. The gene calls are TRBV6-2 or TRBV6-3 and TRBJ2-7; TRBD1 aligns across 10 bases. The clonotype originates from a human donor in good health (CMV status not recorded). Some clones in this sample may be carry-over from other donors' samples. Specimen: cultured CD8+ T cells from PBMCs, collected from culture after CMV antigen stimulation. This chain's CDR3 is CASSFDRGLYEQYV. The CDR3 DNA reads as TGTGCCAGCAGTTTCGACAGGGGGCTGTACGAGCAGTACGTC.